One and the same sample provided the 2 T cell receptor beta chains below, sequenced in a study of human T cells and chemical hapten exposure. Documented time point: patch test 3, about 24 weeks after DPC sensitization. Described treatment: therapeutic diphenylcyclopropenone sensitization with weekly scalp DPC. TCRdb redid the calling of the RACE reads with MiXCR, one entry per CDR3 protein. Found here are 180,000 or so distinct CDR3 sequences, around 23% of them singletons; the top ten hold about 2.3%. The sample here was whole blood, taken in connection with sensitization to the hapten diphenylcyclopropenone (DPC). Receptors were obtained from a woman aged 35 to 49 with alopecia areata. Some clones in this sample may be carry-over from other donors' samples.

V usage is TRBV20-1 and J usage is TRBJ2-5; 11 bases align to TRBD2. Germline trimming cut 1 base from V and 1 base from J; bases unmatched to any gene: 2. The CDR3 runs 15 residues. CDR1 is DFQATT, CDR2 SNEGSKA, per germline (reference sequence). CDR3 bases: TGCAGTGCTAGAGGACTAGCGGGAACCCAAGAGACCCAGTACTTC. Translation: CSARGLAGTQETQYF.

In this sample, this clonotype turned up a few times. V and J are TRBV28 and TRBJ2-7; TRBD2 matches 7 bases. The CDR3 covers 15 residues. Germline CDR1 MDHEN, CDR2 SYDVKM. V was pared by 4 bases and J by 2 bases, with 8 bases of the junction left unmatched. This CDR3 is CASSWGLPAAYEQYF. Here the CDR3 DNA reads TGTGCCAGCAGTTGGGGACTACCCGCAGCCTACGAGCAGTACTTC. The full variable domain, in which reference TRBV28 and TRBJ2-7 provide the parts outside the CDR3, is DVKVTQSSRYLVKRTGEKVFLECVQDMDHENMFWYRQDPGLGLRLIYFSYDVKMKEKGDIPEGYSVSREKKERFSLILESASTNQTSMYLCASSWGLPAAYEQYFGPGTRLTVT.